One T cell receptor (beta chain) is described in this entry. Antigen unknown. Germline loops: CDR1 SGDLS, CDR2 YYNGEE. After removal of 4 bases from V and 0 bases from J, the junction contained 4 bases not matched to a gene. The CDR3 is 15 residues long. The data are from a study of T cells after yellow fever vaccination. About the study: Low-cell-number fractions were prepared with SMART-Seq v4 Ultra Low Input.

General study findings and limits: A secondary response was less intense yet reached its peak sooner, at day 5 versus 15.

As TCR cDNA was made by 5'RACE template switching, a universal primer site and UMIs were added. TCRdb redid the calling of the 5' RACE reads with MiXCR, one entry per CDR3 protein. The sample carries 250,000 to 350,000 distinct CDR3 sequences, 3.5% to 5% recorded once. This receptor was identified in a man aged 18-30 years who received the YFV17D yellow fever vaccine. V is TRBV9 and J is TRBJ2-3; 8 positions match TRBD2. Sequencing was performed on PBMCs, taken 15 days after the yellow fever booster vaccination. CDR3 amino acids: CASSYSGASTDTQYF. CDR3 nucleotides: TGTGCCAGCAGCTATAGCGGGGCAAGCACAGATACGCAGTATTTT.